This note documents a single T cell receptor beta chain sequence. It has no known antigen specificity. Base qualities are missing; no much larger clone stands one base away. Genomic DNA was isolated from the sorted cells so that the TCRbeta CDR3 region could be sequenced. The immunoSEQ Assay was used to sequence the TCRbeta CDR3 regions. TCRdb limited this immuneACCESS table to in-frame rearrangements with V and J called. A share of clones is missing; checked studies link under half to unresolved V genes, and the rest is unexplained. In this sample the table shows roughly 70,000 clones, under 95% of which occur a single time. The ten largest clones represent more than 4.5% of the sample. This entry comes from a study of OX40 agonist ivuxolimab in advanced cancers. For context, the study as a whole: Ivuxolimab, which targeted the costimulatory receptor OX40 (CD134), was an agonistic, fully human IgG2 monoclonal antibody. Intravenous ivuxolimab was administered to patients every 2 weeks at six dose levels: 0.01, 0.1, 0.3, 1.5, 3 and 10 mg/kg. Among the roughly 52 dose-escalation patients, 19 had hepatocellular carcinoma, 15 melanoma, 9 renal cell carcinoma and 9 head and neck cancer. In the dose-escalation cohort, roughly four fifths of patients were male, and the mean age was approximately 60 years, with a range of roughly 20 to 79. Prior anti-PD-1, anti-PD-L1 or anti-CTLA-4 therapy was permitted, and roughly two fifths of dose-escalation patients had received checkpoint inhibitors. Three dose-escalation patients achieved partial responses, one with hepatocellular carcinoma and two with cutaneous melanoma. The purpose of peripheral TCRbeta sequencing was to test whether ivuxolimab changed TCR sequence diversity and led to clonal T-cell expansion. The paper covers the monotherapy dose-escalation part of the phase I ivuxolimab trial, which included N = 52 patients.

The trial excluded patients who had a history of autoimmune disease or were on systemic immunosuppression. Peripheral blood for TCR sequencing was collected from all dose cohorts at baseline, on cycle 4 day 1, and on cycle 7 day 1. Samples were obtained from an open-label, multicenter, first-in-human phase I dose-escalation trial of ivuxolimab. Adults with locally advanced or metastatic head and neck squamous cell, hepatocellular, melanoma or renal cell carcinoma were enrolled in the trial. Before TCR sequencing, CD4+ and CD8+ T cells were separately sorted from peripheral blood. Overall study results and their limits: In the 0.1-3.0 mg/kg groups, partial responders had among the lowest normalized peripheral clonal expansion, particularly in CD8+ T cells. At doses from 0.1 to 3.0 mg/kg, clonal expansion was seen in both CD4+ and CD8+ blood T cells between baseline and week 6. The antigen specificity of the peripheral T cells that underwent clonal expansion was not determined. After ivuxolimab, expanded clones were on average more numerous among CD8+ T cells than among CD4+ T cells. Low levels of normalized T-cell clonal expansion were also seen in some patients who did not respond.

V lost 0 bases and J lost 5 bases; the stretch between them is 8 bases long. The cysteine opens and the phenylalanine closes a CDR3 of 13 amino acids. Just CDR3 DNA is preserved here, 39 bases in frame from base 1. As encoded in the germline V gene, CDR1 is SGDLS while CDR2 is YYNGEE. The sequencing here drew on CD4+ or CD8+ T cells sorted from blood, taken in a trial of the OX40 agonist ivuxolimab. The receptor was isolated from an adult with an advanced solid tumor such as melanoma, head and neck, liver or kidney cancer. The receptor chain draws on TRBV9 and TRBJ1-1, with the identity of the D gene unclear. The nucleotide sequence reads as follows: TGTGCCAGCAGCGTAGATTGGGGTACTGAAGCTTTCTTT. Its translation is CASSVDWGTEAFF.